These 9 T cell receptor beta chains were all obtained from the same sample, sequenced in a study of blood T cell repertoires in COVID-19. Produced via immunoSEQ multiplex PCR; TCRdb's table is partial and in-frame only. The repertoire has tens of thousands of clones, 88% of them found once; the top ten carry around 40%. Sequencing was performed on peripheral blood. The source is a human donor in a cohort sampled during active COVID-19.

This clone was counted between two and nine times. The J gene is TRBJ2-2, the V gene TRBV27; possibly TRBD2 for D (5 bases). The CDR3 totals 14 residues. CDR1 MNHEY and CDR2 SMNVEV come from the germline V gene (reference sequence). The germline V and J ends were trimmed by 7 bases and 4 bases, with 13 bases remaining between them. This CDR3 reads CASTLASGTGELFF. In nucleotides, the CDR3 is TGTGCCAGCACCCTGGCAAGCGGCACCGGGGAGCTGTTTTTT.

The CDR3 coding sequence is TGTGCCAGCAGCCGCATTGTGTCAGTCAGGGGGCGTACTGAAGCTTTCTTT. Its translation: CASSRIVSVRGRTEAFF. The gene calls are TRBV5-6 and TRBJ1-1; 8 positions match TRBD1. This CDR3 comprises 17 residues. V lost 4 bases and J lost 5; bases outside the gene matches: 16. Germline lookup yields CDR1 SGHDT and CDR2 YYEEEE.

V usage is TRBV11-3 and J usage is TRBJ2-5; possible D gene TRBD1, 6 bases. Germline assignment: CDR1 SGHNT and CDR2 YENEEA. The germline V and J ends were trimmed by 1 base and 3 bases, with 15 bases remaining between them. The CDR3 extends over 16 amino acids. Here the CDR3 reads CASSLGTGKGEETQYF. In DNA form, the CDR3 reads TGTGCCAGCAGCTTAGGTACAGGGAAGGGAGAAGAGACCCAGTACTTC. Full variable domain (outside the CDR3, taken from reference TRBV11-3 and TRBJ2-5): EAGVVQSPRYKIIEKKQPVAFWCNPISGHNTLYWYLQNLGQGPELLIRYENEEAVDDSQLPKDRFSAERLKGVDSTLKIQPAELGDSAVYLCASSLGTGKGEETQYFGPGTRLLVL.

The J gene is TRBJ2-5, the V gene TRBV18; TRBD2 aligns across 8 bases. The CDR3 spans 15 residues. V was clipped by 6 bases and J by 3 bases; unmatched bases: 9. Germline V lookup: CDR1 KGHSH, CDR2 LQKENI. For the CDR3, the DNA is TGTGCCAGCTCTTCTCAGACTAGCGCGGAAGAGACCCAGTACTTC. Residues: CASSSQTSAEETQYF.

CDR3 loop: CASSIEPLEAWEQFF. CDR3 sequence (DNA): TGTGCCAGTAGTATAGAGCCCCTCGAAGCCTGGGAGCAGTTCTTC. The rearrangement uses TRBV19 and TRBJ2-1; D unresolved. Germline CDR1 reads LNHDA; CDR2 reads SQIVND (reference sequence). V dropped 0 bases and J dropped 10 bases, with 16 bases sitting between them. The length of the CDR3 is 15 residues. The variable domain in full, with the rest retrieved from reference TRBV19 and TRBJ2-1, is DGGITQSPKYLFRKEGQNVTLSCEQNLNHDAMYWYRQDPGQGLRLIYYSQIVNDFQKGDIAEGYSVSREKKESFPLTVTSAQKNPTAFYLCASSIEPLEAWEQFFGPGTRLTVL.

This clone was observed a handful of times. The genes are TRBV5-6 and TRBJ2-5, with a possible D match to TRBD1 (6 bases). Germline V gives CDR1 SGHDT, CDR2 YYEEEE. Trimming stripped 1 base from V and 5 bases from J, with 9 bases between. There are 13 residues in the CDR3. The CDR3 bases are TGTGCCAGCAGCTTGTATAGGGGGGAGACCCAGTACTTC. Translation gives CASSLYRGETQYF. Filled out from reference TRBV5-6 and TRBJ2-5, the complete variable domain reads DAGVTQSPTHLIKTRGQQVTLRCSPKSGHDTVSWYQQALGQGPQFIFQYYEEEERQRGNFPDRFSGHQFPNYSSELNVNALLLGDSALYLCASSLYRGETQYFGPGTRLLVL.

V gene TRBV30 combines with J gene TRBJ1-2; 8 positions match TRBD1. Germline V gene sequence: CDR1 GTSNPN, CDR2 SVGIG (reference sequence). V gave up 5 bases and J gave up 3 bases; unmatched junction bases: 5. The CDR3 covers 13 residues. The CDR3 nucleotides are TGTGCCTGGGAGGGGACAGGACACTATGGCTACACCTTC. Protein sequence: CAWEGTGHYGYTF. The complete variable domain, with remaining parts taken from reference TRBV30 and TRBJ1-2, reads SQTIHQWPATLVQPVGSPLSLECTVEGTSNPNLYWYRQAAGRGLQLLFYSVGIGQISSEVPQNLSASRPQDRQFILSSKKLLLSDSGFYLCAWEGTGHYGYTFGSGTRLTVV.

The rearrangement uses TRBV5-5 and TRBJ1-5; no definite D call. CDR1 SGHKS and CDR2 YYEKEE come from the germline V gene (reference sequence). The CDR3 contains 14 residues. V was pared by 4 bases and J by 5 bases, with 13 bases between. CDR3 DNA: TGTGCCAGCAGCCTGACTTATGACTATCAGCCCCAGCATTTT. It specifies CASSLTYDYQPQHF.

The chain recombines TRBV13 with TRBJ2-7; TRBD2 matches 7 bases. The CDR3 consists of 12 residues. The germline gives CDR1 PRHDT, CDR2 FYEKMQ (reference sequence). V lost 8 bases to trimming and J lost 4 bases; unmatched junction nucleotides: 5. DNA for the CDR3: TGTGCCAGCTCGGGAGCGGGATACGAGCAGTACTTC. Residues: CASSGAGYEQYF.